This is a list of T cell receptor beta chains from one sample in a study of early stage breast cancer tumors. The data were produced by immunoSEQ multiplex PCR, yet TCRdb's version contains in-frame clones alone and is incomplete. Of about 20,000 clones in the sample, 60% to 85% were seen once. The sequencing sample was made of blood. Receptor source: a person in their sixties or seventies with breast cancer. Each CDR3 is given with its conserved first and last residue. The D gene is left open where the match is weak. Size is omitted from some rows. Given values are once, few, many or a class for expanded clones.

d_call j_call clone_size v_call cdr3_aa cdr3_nt
. TRBJ2-7 . TRBV9 CASSVSAQIQPYEQYF TGTGCCAGCAGCGTGTCCGCACAGATACAGCCCTACGAGCAGTACTTC
TRBD1 TRBJ1-4 . TRBV9 CASCRDRGLNEKLFF TGTGCCTCATGTCGGGACAGGGGGCTAAATGAAAAACTGTTTTTT
TRBD1 TRBJ1-2 few TRBV5-1 CASSQRTGPNYGYTF TGCGCCAGCAGCCAACGGACAGGACCAAACTATGGCTACACCTTC
TRBD1 TRBJ1-1 . TRBV7-9 CASSLGQGSTEAFF TGTGCCAGCAGCCTGGGACAGGGAAGTACTGAAGCTTTCTTT
. TRBJ2-7 . TRBV6-1 CASESLGAVHEQYF TGTGCCAGCGAGTCTCTGGGGGCGGTCCACGAGCAGTACTTC
. TRBJ1-2 . TRBV29-1 CSVELEGGYTF TGCAGCGTTGAGTTGGAAGGAGGCTACACCTTC
TRBD1 TRBJ1-1 few TRBV6-1 CASSAPNRGTEAFF TGTGCCAGCAGTGCCCCGAACAGGGGCACTGAAGCTTTCTTT
TRBD1 TRBJ2-4 few TRBV30 CAWSGQGKNIQYF TGTGCCTGGAGTGGACAGGGGAAAAACATTCAGTACTTC
. TRBJ1-1 . TRBV7-9 CASSLVSVEAFF TGTGCCAGCAGCTTAGTATCCGTTGAAGCTTTCTTT
TRBD1 TRBJ2-7 . TRBV15 CATSPTGGVYEQYF TGTGCCACCAGCCCGACAGGGGGTGTTTACGAGCAGTACTTC
TRBD2 TRBJ2-1 . TRBV5-4 CASSLEGTRGNEQFF TGTGCCAGCAGCTTGGAAGGGACTAGGGGTAATGAGCAGTTCTTC
. TRBJ1-1 . TRBV18 CASSDHRAGATEAFF TGTGCCAGCTCAGATCACAGGGCGGGGGCCACTGAAGCTTTCTTT
. TRBJ1-1 . TRBV6-1 CASSADALGHTEAFF TGTGCCAGCAGCGCGGACGCTCTGGGCCACACTGAAGCTTTCTTT
. TRBJ2-7 once TRBV7-2 CATGREPYEQYF TGTGCCACCGGAAGGGAACCCTACGAGCAGTACTTC
. TRBJ2-1 once TRBV18 CASSPDTYNEQFF TGTGCCAGCTCACCAGATACGTACAATGAGCAGTTCTTC
. TRBJ1-1 . TRBV7-9 CASSLRIGGGDTEAFF TGTGCCAGCAGCTTAAGGATCGGAGGGGGTGACACTGAAGCTTTCTTT
. TRBJ2-3 . TRBV9 CASSVGRETDTQYF TGTGCCAGCAGCGTAGGGAGGGAGACAGATACGCAGTATTTT